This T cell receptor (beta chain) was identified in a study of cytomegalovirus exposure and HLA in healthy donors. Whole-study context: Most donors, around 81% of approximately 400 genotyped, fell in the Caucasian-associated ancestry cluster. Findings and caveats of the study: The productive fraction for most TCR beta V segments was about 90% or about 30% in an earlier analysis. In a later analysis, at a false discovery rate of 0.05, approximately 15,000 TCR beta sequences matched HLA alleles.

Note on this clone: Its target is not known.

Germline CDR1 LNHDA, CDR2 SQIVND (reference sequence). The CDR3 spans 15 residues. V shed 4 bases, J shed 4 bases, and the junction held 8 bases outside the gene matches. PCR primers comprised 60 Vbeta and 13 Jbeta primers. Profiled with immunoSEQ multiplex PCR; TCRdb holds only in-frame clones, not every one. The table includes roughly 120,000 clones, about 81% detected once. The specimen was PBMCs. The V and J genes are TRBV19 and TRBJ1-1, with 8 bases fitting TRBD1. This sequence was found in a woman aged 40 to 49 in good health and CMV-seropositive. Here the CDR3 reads CASSRIQGAGTEAFF. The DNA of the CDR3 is TGTGCCAGTAGTAGGATCCAGGGGGCGGGCACTGAAGCTTTCTTT.